Listed here are 25 T cell receptor beta chains from one sample, sequenced in a study of blood T cell repertoires in COVID-19. Profiling relied on immunoSEQ multiplex PCR, and the TCRdb table lists in-frame clones only, not all of them. There are about 150,000 clones in the sample; approximately 78% occur only once, and approximately 14% lies in the top ten. Sequencing used peripheral blood. Every receptor here comes from a human donor with acute or convalescent COVID-19. The donor label of this sample is uncertain.

The chain carries TRBV11-2 and TRBJ2-5; TRBD2 matches 7 bases. The CDR3 consists of 14 residues. V lost 4 bases to trimming and J lost 9 bases; unmatched junction nucleotides: 11. Germline V lookup: CDR1 SGHAT, CDR2 FQNNGV. The CDR3 region is CASSSGTTAGAQYF. DNA of the CDR3: TGTGCCAGCAGCTCAGGGACTACCGCGGGGGCCCAGTACTTC.

V and J are TRBV5-1 and TRBJ2-1; TRBD1 agrees at 7 bases. This CDR3 region has 14 residues. Germline trimming cut 6 bases from V and 5 bases from J; bases unmatched to any gene: 8. CDR1 and CDR2 from the germline V gene are SGHRS and YFSETQ. For the CDR3, the DNA is TGCGCCAGCACCCCTCGAACAGGGGACAATGAGCAGTTCTTC. This sequence encodes CASTPRTGDNEQFF.

The CDR3: CATSRDLGEVGKLFF. In nucleotides, the CDR3 is TGTGCCACCAGCAGAGATCTGGGAGAGGTTGGAAAACTGTTTTTT. The rearrangement links TRBV15 to TRBJ1-4, with D uncertain. In germline, CDR1 is LNHNV, CDR2 YYDKDF (reference sequence). Trimming removed 0 bases at V and 10 bases at J, with 15 bases between. This CDR3 is 15 amino acids long.

The chain links TRBV7-9 to TRBJ1-2; D is unresolved. The ends were cut back, 5 bases at V and 3 bases at J, with 10 bases in the middle. CDR3 length: 13 amino acids. Germline values: CDR1 SEHNR, CDR2 FQNEAQ (reference sequence). CDR3 in amino acids: CASSKSVDYGYTF. The CDR3 nucleotides read TGTGCCAGCAGCAAAAGCGTCGACTATGGCTACACCTTC.

The chain employs TRBV4-1 and TRBJ2-6, with D possibly TRBD2 on 7 matching bases. Germline CDR1 reads MGHRA; CDR2 reads YSYEKL. There are 20 residues in the CDR3. Deletions cut 4 bases from V and 3 bases from J, with 25 bases between. CDR3 amino acids: CASSLTTGGRAGVGANVLTF. The CDR3, as DNA: TGCGCCAGCAGCCTGACCACCGGGGGCAGGGCGGGAGTTGGGGCCAACGTCCTGACTTTC.

The J gene is TRBJ2-3, the V gene TRBV11-3; 9 nucleotides align to TRBD2. The germline gives CDR1 SGHNT, CDR2 YENEEA. J gave up 3 bases and V 4 bases, and 8 bases lay outside the gene matches. The CDR3 loop spans 16 amino acids. The DNA for the CDR3 is TGTGCCAGCAGCTCCCAAGCGGGGGGCTTAACAGATACGCAGTATTTT. Translated, it gives CASSSQAGGLTDTQYF. The full variable domain, completed using reference TRBV11-3 and TRBJ2-3, is EAGVVQSPRYKIIEKKQPVAFWCNPISGHNTLYWYLQNLGQGPELLIRYENEEAVDDSQLPKDRFSAERLKGVDSTLKIQPAELGDSAVYLCASSSQAGGLTDTQYFGPGTRLTVL.

The V and J genes are TRBV4-2 and TRBJ2-7; 8 positions agree with TRBD1. Germline-derived CDR1 and CDR2 are LGHNA and YNFKEQ. This CDR3 has 13 residues. Losses at the gene ends were 7 bases for V and 6 bases for J; bases not matched to a gene: 8. In nucleotides, the CDR3 is TGTGCCAGCAACTTGGACAGGGCGGGCGAGCAGTACTTC. Its protein product is CASNLDRAGEQYF.

V is TRBV30 and J is TRBJ1-6; maybe TRBD1 (5 bases). Germline assignment: CDR1 GTSNPN and CDR2 SVGIG (reference sequence). Trimming pared 0 bases from V and 9 bases from J, leaving 12 bases between. This CDR3 spans 14 amino acids. CDR3 nucleotide sequence: TGTGCCTGGAGTGTACCCCAGGGTGCTTCACCCCTCCACTTT. Protein sequence: CAWSVPQGASPLHF.

The rearrangement joins TRBV7-2 to TRBJ1-3, with D unresolved. The V gene lost 5 bases and the J gene lost 4 bases, with 12 bases spanning the gap. This CDR3 has 14 amino acids. Germline V lookup: CDR1 SGHTA, CDR2 FQGNSA. The CDR3 region has the DNA TGTGCCAGCAGCCCGACTGTTGGGGGAAACACCATATATTTT. The encoded protein is CASSPTVGGNTIYF.

V and J are TRBV7-9 and TRBJ1-2, with D possibly matching TRBD1 (6 bases). The CDR3 is 13 amino acids. The V gene lost 1 base and the J gene lost 4 bases, with 7 bases spanning the gap. The germline gives CDR1 SEHNR, CDR2 FQNEAQ (reference sequence). CDR3 region: CASSLEQGYGYTF. The CDR3, as DNA: TGTGCCAGCAGCTTAGAACAGGGCTATGGCTACACCTTC.

V and J are TRBV5-1 and TRBJ2-1; TRBD1 aligns across 7 bases. V shed 2 bases and J 2 bases; nucleotides not matched to a gene: 4. Germline V gives CDR1 SGHRS, CDR2 YFSETQ. The CDR3 is 15 amino acids. CDR3 bases: TGCGCCAGCAGCTTCCTGGGACAGACCTACAATGAGCAGTTCTTC. It translates to CASSFLGQTYNEQFF.

The chain employs TRBV6-5 and TRBJ2-7, with 9 bases matching TRBD1. This CDR3 region has 14 residues. Germline V gives CDR1 MNHEY, CDR2 SVGAGI. Trimming cost V 7 bases and J 4 bases; bases outside gene matches: 8. CDR3 in DNA: TGTGCCAGCATTAGGGACAGGGAAGGTTACGAGCAGTACTTC. Protein product: CASIRDREGYEQYF.

V and J are TRBV5-1 and TRBJ1-3, with 10 bases aligning to TRBD1. The germline V gene has CDR1 SGHRS and CDR2 YFSETQ. With 4 bases clipped from V and 0 bases from J, the junction kept 4 bases outside the gene matches. The CDR3 is made up of 16 amino acids. In DNA, the CDR3 is TGCGCCAGCAGCAGGGGACAGGGGACCTCTGGAAACACCATATATTTT. This gives the protein CASSRGQGTSGNTIYF.

The chain combines TRBV5-1 with TRBJ1-4; D gene unclear. The germline V gene encodes CDR1 SGHRS and CDR2 YFSETQ. The CDR3 has 13 amino acids. V was trimmed by 2 bases and J by 7 bases, leaving 9 bases between them. The CDR3 here is CASSLKPGEKLFF. In nucleotides, the CDR3 is TGCGCCAGCAGCTTAAAGCCTGGTGAAAAACTGTTTTTT.

The chain recombines TRBV7-2 with TRBJ1-1, with D unclear. The CDR3 loop spans 13 amino acids. Trimming left V 6 bases short and J 0 bases short, with 8 bases between. Germline V gives CDR1 SGHTA, CDR2 FQGNSA. DNA of the CDR3: TGTGCCAGCAGTCCCCAGATGAACACTGAAGCTTTCTTT. Translation: CASSPQMNTEAFF. Drawing the rest from reference TRBV7-2 and TRBJ1-1, the complete variable domain is GAGVSQSPSNKVTEKGKDVELRCDPISGHTALYWYRQSLGQGLEFLIYFQGNSAPDKSGLPSDRFSAERTGGSVSTLTIQRTQQEDSAVYLCASSPQMNTEAFFGQGTRLTVV.

V usage is TRBV19 and J usage is TRBJ2-3, with D perhaps matching TRBD1 (6 bases). Germline CDR1 reads LNHDA; CDR2 reads SQIVND (reference sequence). V was shortened by 9 bases and J by 2 bases, with 15 bases between the two germline ends. The CDR3 totals 14 residues. CDR3 loop: CASTSRGLTDTQYF. The DNA for the CDR3 is TGTGCCAGCACCTCCAGGGGCCTCACAGATACGCAGTATTTT.

V gene TRBV30 combines with J gene TRBJ1-4; D is unresolved. The CDR3 sequence is 11 residues long. Per germline, CDR1 GTSNPN and CDR2 SVGIG (reference sequence). The germline V and J ends were trimmed by 3 bases and 8 bases, with 7 bases remaining between them. The CDR3 DNA reads TGTGCCTGGAGAACCGGGGAAAAACTGTTTTTT. It encodes CAWRTGEKLFF.

This clone has only a few counts. This rearrangement joins TRBV5-1 to TRBJ1-1; no clear D gene. In germline, CDR1 is SGHRS, CDR2 YFSETQ. Trimming shortened V by 2 bases and J by 5 bases, and 10 bases separated the two germline ends. There are 13 residues in the CDR3. CDR3 coding DNA: TGCGCCAGCAGCTTTGAGGGCAGGACTGAAGCTTTCTTT. Translation gives CASSFEGRTEAFF.

This chain links TRBV11-2 with TRBJ2-1, with a weak D call TRBD2 (6 bases). CDR3 length: 18 amino acids. The germline V gene has CDR1 SGHAT and CDR2 FQNNGV. V lost 2 bases and J lost 3, with 20 bases in between. The CDR3 spells CASSLRLSGGAGYNEQFF. DNA of the CDR3: TGTGCCAGCAGCTTAAGGCTGTCCGGCGGGGCAGGCTACAATGAGCAGTTCTTC. Full variable domain (remainder filled in from reference TRBV11-2 and TRBJ2-1): EAGVAQSPRYKIIEKRQSVAFWCNPISGHATLYWYQQILGQGPKLLIQFQNNGVVDDSQLPKDRFSAERLKGVDSTLKIQPAKLEDSAVYLCASSLRLSGGAGYNEQFFGPGTRLTVL.

J is TRBJ1-1 and V is TRBV3-1 (or the pseudogene TRBV3-2); TRBD1 aligns across 7 bases. This CDR3 has 13 residues. Germline trimming cut 6 bases from V and 5 bases from J; bases unmatched to any gene: 6. CDR1 is LGHDT and CDR2 is YNNKEL in the germline V gene (reference sequence). The DNA of the CDR3 is TGTGCCAGCAGGGTCTCACAGGGGACTGAAGCTTTCTTT. Protein product: CASRVSQGTEAFF.

The chain recombines TRBV6-5 with TRBJ2-1; a weak D match, TRBD2 (5 bases). The germline gives CDR1 MNHEY, CDR2 SVGAGI. Trimming removed 6 bases at V and 0 bases at J, with 9 bases between. The CDR3 consists of 14 residues. Here the CDR3 DNA reads TGTGCCAGCAGCACGGGAAGCTCCTACAATGAGCAGTTCTTC. Amino acids: CASSTGSSYNEQFF.

This chain connects TRBV27 to TRBJ1-1, with 10 bases matching TRBD1. This CDR3 comprises 15 residues. The V gene's germline CDR1 is MNHEY and CDR2 SMNVEV (reference sequence). Trimming took 5 bases from V and 1 from J; bases not matched to a gene: 4. This CDR3 is CASSRTGGRNTEAFF. CDR3 sequence (DNA): TGTGCCAGCAGTCGGACAGGGGGACGGAACACTGAAGCTTTCTTT.

The chain links TRBV4-1 to TRBJ2-7; possibly TRBD2 for D (6 bases). Germline loops: CDR1 MGHRA, CDR2 YSYEKL. The V and J ends lost 0 bases and 3 bases respectively, with 12 bases between them. This CDR3 is 15 amino acids long. CDR3: CASSQESGAGYEQYF. CDR3 sequence (DNA): TGCGCCAGCAGCCAAGAGTCGGGAGCCGGCTACGAGCAGTACTTC.

The chain couples TRBV14 to TRBJ1-1; D remains unclear. Trimming pared 1 base from V and 7 bases from J, leaving 7 bases between. This CDR3 contains 12 residues. CDR1 and CDR2 (germline): SGHDN, FVKESK. In DNA, the CDR3 is TGTGCCAGCAGCCAAGTGTCGGTTGAAGCTTTCTTT. Translation gives CASSQVSVEAFF.

The V and J genes are TRBV2 and TRBJ1-1, with 12 bases aligning to TRBD1. Germline CDR1 SNHLY, CDR2 FYNNEI. This CDR3 has 14 amino acids. J gave up 11 bases and V 2 bases, and 6 bases lay outside the gene matches. The CDR3 protein is CASSEPGQGAEAFF. CDR3 bases: TGTGCCAGCAGTGAACCGGGACAGGGGGCCGAGGCTTTCTTT.